This TCR beta chain was identified during a study of T-cell reconstitution after alpha-beta-depleted transplantation in children. Study-level points and caveats: The study reportedly traced alpha-beta T cells about two months after transplant to several hundred expanded graft clones. Newly produced T cells mostly accounted for T-cell counts and diversity one year post-transplant. The high TCRbeta diversity at day 60 in some patients came from surviving recipient T cells and thymic progenitors.

This clonotype has a count of ten or more. No antigen is known for it. A library of TCRbeta sequences, prepared with unique molecular identifiers, was generated. TCRdb re-called the PCR reads through MiXCR, storing one row per CDR3 protein. The sample has about 300,000 distinct CDR3 sequences; 6% to 10% are singletons. V lost 5 bases to trimming and J lost 5 bases, with 13 bases between them. The CDR3 is 14 amino acids. Germline V CDR1 and CDR2: SGHTA, FQGTGA. The source of this sequence is a female patient aged 2-9 years who had a stem cell transplant for Fanconi anemia, so the T cells may come from the graft donor. Sequencing was performed on peripheral blood, taken 360 days after TCRalphabeta/CD19-depleted stem cell transplant. The chain is built from TRBV7-3 and TRBJ1-5, with D maybe TRBD1 (5 bases). The CDR3 here is CASSRTPPDQPQHF. CDR3 nucleotides: TGTGCCAGCAGCCGGACACCTCCTGATCAGCCCCAGCATTTT. Complete variable domain (other parts from reference TRBV7-3 and TRBJ1-5): GAGVSQTPSNKVTEKGKYVELRCDPISGHTALYWYRQSLGQGPEFLIYFQGTGAADDSGLPNDRFFAVRPEGSVSTLKIQRTERGDSAVYLCASSRTPPDQPQHFGDGTRLSIL.